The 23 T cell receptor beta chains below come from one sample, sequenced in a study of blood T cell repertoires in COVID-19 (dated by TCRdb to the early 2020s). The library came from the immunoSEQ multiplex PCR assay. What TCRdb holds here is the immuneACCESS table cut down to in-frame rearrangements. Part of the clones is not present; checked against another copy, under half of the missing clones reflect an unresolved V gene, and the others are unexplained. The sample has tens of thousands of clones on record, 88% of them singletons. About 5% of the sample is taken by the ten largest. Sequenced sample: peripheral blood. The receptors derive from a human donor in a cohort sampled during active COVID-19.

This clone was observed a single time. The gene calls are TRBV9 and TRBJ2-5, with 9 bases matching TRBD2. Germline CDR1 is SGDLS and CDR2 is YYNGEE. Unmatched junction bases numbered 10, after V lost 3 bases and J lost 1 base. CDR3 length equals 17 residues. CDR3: CASSADPSTSGQETQYF. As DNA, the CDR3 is TGTGCCAGCAGCGCCGACCCCTCGACTAGCGGCCAAGAGACCCAGTACTTC.

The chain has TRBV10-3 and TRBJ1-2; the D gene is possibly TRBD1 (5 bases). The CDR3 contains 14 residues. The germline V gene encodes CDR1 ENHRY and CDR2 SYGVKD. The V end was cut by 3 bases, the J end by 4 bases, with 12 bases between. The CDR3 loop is CAISDSRVGYGYTF. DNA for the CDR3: TGTGCCATCAGTGACTCCAGGGTCGGCTATGGCTACACCTTC.

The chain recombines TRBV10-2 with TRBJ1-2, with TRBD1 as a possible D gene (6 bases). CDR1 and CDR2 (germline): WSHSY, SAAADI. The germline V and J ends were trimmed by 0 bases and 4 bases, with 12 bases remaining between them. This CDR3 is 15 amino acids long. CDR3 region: CASSESRTVLYGYTF. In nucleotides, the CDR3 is TGCGCCAGCAGTGAGTCGAGGACAGTCCTCTATGGCTACACCTTC.

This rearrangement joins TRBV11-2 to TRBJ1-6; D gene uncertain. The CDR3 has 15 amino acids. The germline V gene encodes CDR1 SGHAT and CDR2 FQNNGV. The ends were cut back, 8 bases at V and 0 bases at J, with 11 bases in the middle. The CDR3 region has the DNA TGTGCCAGCGCCTTGGTCGGCTCCTATAATTCACCCCTCCACTTT. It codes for CASALVGSYNSPLHF.

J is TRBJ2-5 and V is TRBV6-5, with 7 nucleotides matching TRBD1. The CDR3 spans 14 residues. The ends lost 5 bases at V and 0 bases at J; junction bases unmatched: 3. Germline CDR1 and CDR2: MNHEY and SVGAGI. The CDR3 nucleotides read TGTGCCAGCAGTCCCGGGACAGACCAAGAGACCCAGTACTTC. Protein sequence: CASSPGTDQETQYF.

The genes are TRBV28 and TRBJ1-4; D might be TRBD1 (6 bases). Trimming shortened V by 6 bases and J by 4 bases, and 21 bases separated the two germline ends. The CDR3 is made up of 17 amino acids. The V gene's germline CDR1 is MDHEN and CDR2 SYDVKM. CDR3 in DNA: TGTGCCAGCAGCACGGGGGGCCGCGGCAAGGTTAATGAAAAACTGTTTTTT. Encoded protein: CASSTGGRGKVNEKLFF.

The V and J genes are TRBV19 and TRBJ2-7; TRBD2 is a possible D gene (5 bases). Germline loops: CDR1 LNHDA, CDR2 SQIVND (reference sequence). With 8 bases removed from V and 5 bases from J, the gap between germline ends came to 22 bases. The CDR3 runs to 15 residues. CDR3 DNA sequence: TGTGCCAGTTCCCCTTTTGTGGGAGATATAAACGAGCAGTACTTC. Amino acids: CASSPFVGDINEQYF.

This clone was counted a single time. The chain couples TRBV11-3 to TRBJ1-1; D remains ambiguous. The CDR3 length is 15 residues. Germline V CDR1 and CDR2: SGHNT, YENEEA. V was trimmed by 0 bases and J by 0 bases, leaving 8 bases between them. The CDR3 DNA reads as TGTGCCAGCAGCTTAGACGGGAGAATGAACACTGAAGCTTTCTTT. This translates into CASSLDGRMNTEAFF.

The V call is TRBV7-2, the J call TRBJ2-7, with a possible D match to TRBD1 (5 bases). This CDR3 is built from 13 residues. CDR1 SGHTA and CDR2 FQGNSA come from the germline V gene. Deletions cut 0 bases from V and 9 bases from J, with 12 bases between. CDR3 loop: CASSLAVRDRQYF. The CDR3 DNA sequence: TGTGCCAGCAGCTTAGCAGTCAGGGATAGGCAGTACTTC.

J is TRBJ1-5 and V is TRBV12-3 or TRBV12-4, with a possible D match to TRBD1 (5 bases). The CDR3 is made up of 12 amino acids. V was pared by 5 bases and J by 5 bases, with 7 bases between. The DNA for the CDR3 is TGTGCCAGCAGTCTCAGGGATCAGCCCCAGCATTTT. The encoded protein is CASSLRDQPQHF.

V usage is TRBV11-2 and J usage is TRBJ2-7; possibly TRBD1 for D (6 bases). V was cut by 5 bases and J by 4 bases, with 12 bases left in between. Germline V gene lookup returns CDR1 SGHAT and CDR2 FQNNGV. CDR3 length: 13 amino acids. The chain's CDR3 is CASSPNTGYEQYF. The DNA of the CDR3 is TGTGCCAGCAGCCCAAATACAGGGTACGAGCAGTACTTC.

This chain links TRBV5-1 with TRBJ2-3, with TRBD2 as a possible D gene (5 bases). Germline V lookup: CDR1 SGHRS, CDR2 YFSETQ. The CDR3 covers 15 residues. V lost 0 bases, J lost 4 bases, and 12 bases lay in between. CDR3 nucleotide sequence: TGCGCCAGCAGCTTGGTGCTCGGGCGGGCAGATACGCAGTATTTT. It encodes CASSLVLGRADTQYF.

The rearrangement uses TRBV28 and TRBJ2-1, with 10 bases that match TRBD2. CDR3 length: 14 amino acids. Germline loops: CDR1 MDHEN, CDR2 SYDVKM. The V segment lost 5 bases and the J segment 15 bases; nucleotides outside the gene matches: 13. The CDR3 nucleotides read TGTGCCAGCAGTCGAGTACTAGCGGGGCGAGGAACGTTCTTC. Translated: CASSRVLAGRGTFF.

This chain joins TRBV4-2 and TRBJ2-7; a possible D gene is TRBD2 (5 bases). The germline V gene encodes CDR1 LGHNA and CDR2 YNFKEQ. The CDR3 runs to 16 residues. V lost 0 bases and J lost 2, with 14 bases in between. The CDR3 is CASSQDFAGATYEQYF. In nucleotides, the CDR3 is TGTGCCAGCAGCCAAGATTTTGCGGGCGCAACCTACGAGCAGTACTTC.

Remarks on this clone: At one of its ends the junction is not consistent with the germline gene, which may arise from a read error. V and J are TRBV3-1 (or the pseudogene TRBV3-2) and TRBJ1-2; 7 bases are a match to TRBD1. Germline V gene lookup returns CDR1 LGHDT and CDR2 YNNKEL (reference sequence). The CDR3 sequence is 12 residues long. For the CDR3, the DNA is TGTGCCAGCAGCCAAGAAACAGGGGAATGCGTTTTC. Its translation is CASSQETGECVF.

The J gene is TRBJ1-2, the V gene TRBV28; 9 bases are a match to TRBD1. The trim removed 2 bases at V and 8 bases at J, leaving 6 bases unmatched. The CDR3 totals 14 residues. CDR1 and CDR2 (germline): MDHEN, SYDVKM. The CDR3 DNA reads TGTGCCAGCAGTTTAGGGACAGGGTCCCTCGGCTACACCTTC. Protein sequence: CASSLGTGSLGYTF.

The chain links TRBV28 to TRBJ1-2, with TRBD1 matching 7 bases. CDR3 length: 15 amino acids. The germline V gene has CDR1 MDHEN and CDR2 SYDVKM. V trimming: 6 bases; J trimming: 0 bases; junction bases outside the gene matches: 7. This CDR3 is CASRSHGTANYGYTF. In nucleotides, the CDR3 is TGTGCCAGCAGGTCCCATGGGACAGCTAACTATGGCTACACCTTC.

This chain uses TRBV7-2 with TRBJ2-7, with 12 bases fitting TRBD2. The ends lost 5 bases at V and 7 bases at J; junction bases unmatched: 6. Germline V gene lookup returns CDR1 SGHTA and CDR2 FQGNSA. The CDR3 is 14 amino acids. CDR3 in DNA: TGTGCCAGCAGCGCGACTAGCGGGAGAGGTGAGCAGTACTTC. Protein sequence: CASSATSGRGEQYF.

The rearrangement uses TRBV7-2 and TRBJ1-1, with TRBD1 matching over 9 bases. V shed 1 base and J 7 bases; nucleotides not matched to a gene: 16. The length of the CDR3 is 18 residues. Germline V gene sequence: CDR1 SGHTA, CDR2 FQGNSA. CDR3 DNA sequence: TGTGCCAGCAGCTTAGAAATAAGGCTGAGGACAGGGGCCCTTGAAGCTTTCTTT. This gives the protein CASSLEIRLRTGALEAFF.

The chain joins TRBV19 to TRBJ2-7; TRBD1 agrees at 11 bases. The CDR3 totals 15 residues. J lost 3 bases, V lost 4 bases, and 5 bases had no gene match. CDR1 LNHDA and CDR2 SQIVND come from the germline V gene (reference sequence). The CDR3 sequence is CASSTRTGGSYEQYF. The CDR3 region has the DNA TGTGCCAGTAGTACGCGGACAGGGGGCAGCTACGAGCAGTACTTC.

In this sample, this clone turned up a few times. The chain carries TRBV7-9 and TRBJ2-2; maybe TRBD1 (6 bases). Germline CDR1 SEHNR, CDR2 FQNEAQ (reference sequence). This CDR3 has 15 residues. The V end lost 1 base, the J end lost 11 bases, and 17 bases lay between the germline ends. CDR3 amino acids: CASSLDRRGHGELFF. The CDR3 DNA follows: TGTGCCAGCAGCTTAGATCGCAGGGGTCATGGAGAGCTGTTTTTT.

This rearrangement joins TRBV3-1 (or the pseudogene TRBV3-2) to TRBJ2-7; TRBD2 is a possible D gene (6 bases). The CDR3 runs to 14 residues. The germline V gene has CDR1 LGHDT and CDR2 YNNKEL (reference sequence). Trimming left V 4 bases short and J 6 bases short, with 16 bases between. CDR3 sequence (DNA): TGTGCCAGCAGCCGAGGACTAAAAGTAGGCGAGCAGTACTTC. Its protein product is CASSRGLKVGEQYF.

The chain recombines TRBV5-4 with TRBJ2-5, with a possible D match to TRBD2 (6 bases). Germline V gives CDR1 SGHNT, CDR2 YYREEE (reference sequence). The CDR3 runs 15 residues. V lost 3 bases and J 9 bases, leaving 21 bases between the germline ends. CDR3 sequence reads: CASSSSAVIGGAQYF. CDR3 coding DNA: TGTGCCAGCAGCTCCTCCGCTGTTATCGGAGGGGCCCAGTACTTC.